This TCR beta chain emerged from a study of blood T cells in healthy people across ages. Points from the study as a whole: The study regarded diversity estimates from one million T cells as underestimates. Measured against age, TCR beta diversity per million T cells decreased in a roughly linear manner.

As regards this clonotype: What it binds is not known.

A J-beta primer mix and a sample-barcoded 5' primer were used in a second PCR of about 7 to 12 cycles. One entry per CDR3 protein, called by TCRdb with MiXCR from the 5' RACE reads. The sample lists about 540,000 distinct CDR3 sequences, 24% occurring once. This same sample was also taken into another study, of T cells of mothers and their children. That source reports: A few healthy Caucasian mothers, along with their six children, were the donors. The authors detected no persistent microchimeric T cell clones.

The TCR was taken from a boy between 10 and 17 years old in good health. Sequenced input: blood.

The CDR3 DNA sequence: TGCGCCAGCAAACCCGGGACATCGAACACCGGGGAGCTGTTTTTT. Amino acids: CASKPGTSNTGELFF. This chain uses TRBV4-1 with TRBJ2-2, with D possibly matching TRBD1 (6 bases). The V end was cut by 7 bases, the J end by 0 bases, with 12 bases between. Germline V CDR1 and CDR2: MGHRA, YSYEKL. The CDR3 covers 15 residues.